This T cell receptor beta chain was obtained from a study of blood T cell repertoires in COVID-19. Overall study context: Samples representing acute and convalescent COVID-19 were sourced from the United States, Italy and Spain. T cells, B-cell-depleted T cells, or PBMCs provided the cDNA or gDNA that served as material.

V was shortened by 4 bases and J by 7 bases, with 14 bases between the two germline ends. This CDR3 spans 14 amino acids. Germline lookup yields CDR1 LGHDT and CDR2 YNNKEL (reference sequence). Original handling: Amplified reference gene primers provided the basis for estimating nucleated cell counts. The protocol was immunoSEQ multiplex PCR, while the TCRdb copy is restricted to in-frame clones and leaves out a portion. That table furnishes V, J and clone size, whereas the DNA furnished D and trimming. This repertoire shows about 52,000 clones, approximately 91% found once; its top ten account for 5.5% to 6.5%.

The TCR comes from a man aged 50 to 60 with active COVID-19. V is TRBV3-1 (or the pseudogene TRBV3-2) and J is TRBJ2-1, with D hard to call. The material sequenced was peripheral blood. Written as DNA, the CDR3 is TGTGCCAGCAGCCTAGTTTATAGTGAGAATGAGCAGTTCTTC. Protein: CASSLVYSENEQFF.